Below, 30 T cell receptor beta chains from the same sample are listed, as sequenced in a study of tumor-infiltrating lymphocytes in oesophageal squamous cell carcinoma. Via MiXCR, TCRdb re-called the PCR reads, giving one row per CDR3 protein. The sample yields roughly 17,000 distinct CDR3 sequences, around 41% seen once. Sequenced: normal esophageal tissue next to the tumor. Source of these receptors: a female donor with esophageal squamous cell carcinoma.

The J gene is TRBJ2-1, the V gene TRBV7-9; 14 positions match TRBD2. J lost 9 bases, V lost 5 bases, and 6 bases had no gene match. The CDR3 has 15 residues. Per germline, CDR1 SEHNR and CDR2 FQNEAQ (reference sequence). The CDR3 DNA reads TGTGCCAGCAGCCTGGGACTAGCGGGAGCGGGTGAGCAGTTCTTC. Protein sequence: CASSLGLAGAGEQFF.

Turning to this clonotype: One end of the junction fails to match germline, which may point to a read error. The CDR3 DNA reads as TGTGCTAGCAGCCATGCCGCGCCGGGGAATGAGCAGTTCTTC. Its translation is CASSHAAPGNEQFF. The chain recombines TRBV4-2 with TRBJ2-1; D possibly corresponds to TRBD2 (5 bases). Germline assignment: CDR1 LGHNA and CDR2 YNFKEQ. This CDR3 has 14 residues.

This clonotype was observed a handful of times. V and J are TRBV2 and TRBJ1-6; 9 positions agree with TRBD1. CDR3 length: 15 residues. The germline CDR1 and CDR2 sequences are SNHLY and FYNNEI. V trimming: 4 bases; J trimming: 9 bases; junction bases outside the gene matches: 7. This chain's CDR3 is CASSVVGQGGSPLHF. The CDR3 coding sequence is TGTGCCAGCAGTGTAGTGGGACAGGGAGGTTCACCCCTCCACTTT.

This clonotype is judged medium-sized. The chain carries TRBV27 and TRBJ2-7; D may be TRBD2 (5 bases). The V and J ends lost 2 bases and 7 bases respectively, with 15 bases between them. The CDR3 is made up of 14 amino acids. The germline CDR1 and CDR2 sequences are MNHEY and SMNVEV (reference sequence). CDR3 loop: CASSLGSSPGEQYF. The CDR3 DNA is TGTGCCAGCAGTTTAGGTTCCTCACCGGGAGAGCAGTACTTC.

This clonotype was detected many times. V usage is TRBV28 and J usage is TRBJ2-7, with D perhaps given as TRBD1 or TRBD2 (5 bases each). The CDR3 length is 15 residues. Trimming pared 3 bases from V and 0 bases from J, leaving 12 bases between. Germline V gives CDR1 MDHEN, CDR2 SYDVKM. The DNA of the CDR3 is TGTGCCAGCAGTTTCCCCGGGACCCACTCCTACGAGCAGTACTTC. This codes for CASSFPGTHSYEQYF.

This clonotype turned up a few times. This sequence joins TRBV7-2 and TRBJ2-1; no reliable D call. CDR1 is SGHTA and CDR2 is FQGNSA in the germline V gene. This CDR3 region has 16 residues. Deletions cut 1 base from V and 2 bases from J, with 12 bases between. The CDR3 protein is CASSLDASFTYNEQFF. CDR3 sequence (DNA): TGTGCCAGCAGCTTAGACGCATCGTTTACCTACAATGAGCAGTTCTTC. The full variable domain, its missing parts supplied by reference TRBV7-2 and TRBJ2-1, is GAGVSQSPSNKVTEKGKDVELRCDPISGHTALYWYRQSLGQGLEFLIYFQGNSAPDKSGLPSDRFSAERTGGSVSTLTIQRTQQEDSAVYLCASSLDASFTYNEQFFGPGTRLTVL.

By sample fraction, this clonotype is hyperexpanded. The CDR3 DNA follows: TGTGCCAGCAGCGGAGAACGGGACAGGGTCTCTGGGGCCAACGTCCTGACTTTC. Translation: CASSGERDRVSGANVLTF. The rearrangement joins TRBV7-9 to TRBJ2-6; 9 bases map to TRBD1. Germline V gene data show CDR1 as SEHNR and CDR2 as FQNEAQ (reference sequence). Trimming removed 5 bases from V and 0 bases from J; junction bases left unmatched: 8. The CDR3 extends over 18 amino acids. Full variable domain (remainder filled in from reference TRBV7-9 and TRBJ2-6): DTGVSQNPRHKITKRGQNVTFRCDPISEHNRLYWYRQTLGQGPEFLTYFQNEAQLEKSRLLSDRFSAERPKGSFSTLEIQRTEQGDSAMYLCASSGERDRVSGANVLTFGAGSRLTVL.

Within the sample, this clonotype is medium-sized. The chain employs TRBV6-1 and TRBJ2-7; D ambiguous. V lost 8 bases and J lost 1, with 15 bases in between. CDR1 MNHNS and CDR2 SASEGT come from the germline V gene. This CDR3 spans 14 amino acids. The CDR3 sequence is CASGTVFRSYEQYF. The DNA for the CDR3 is TGTGCCAGCGGTACAGTGTTCCGTTCCTACGAGCAGTACTTC.

The V gene is TRBV6-2 or TRBV6-3, the J gene TRBJ2-5; perhaps TRBD1 as D (6 bases). CDR1 is MNHEY, CDR2 SVGEGT, per germline. The length of the CDR3 is 13 residues. V was shortened by 8 bases and J by 7 bases, with 17 bases between the two germline ends. CDR3 protein: CASGYRDPRTQYF. The DNA for the CDR3 is TGTGCCAGCGGATACAGGGACCCAAGGACCCAGTACTTC.

To note about this clonotype: At one boundary the junction diverges from the germline segment, which might be a read error. The V call is TRBV7-6, the J call TRBJ2-5, with 7 bases that match TRBD1. The DNA end is a closer match to TRBJ2-3, so the J assignment may be wrong. The CDR3 totals 16 residues. Germline CDR1 SGHVS, CDR2 FNYEAQ. The CDR3 sequence is CASSLARTGGQETQYF. As DNA, the CDR3 is TGTGCTAGCAGCTTAGCCCGGACAGGAGGTCAAGAGACCCAGTATTTT.

The rearrangement joins TRBV18 to TRBJ2-3, with D hard to call. This CDR3 has 15 residues. Germline V gene sequence: CDR1 KGHSH, CDR2 LQKENI. The ends were cut back, 3 bases at V and 4 bases at J, with 14 bases in the middle. The CDR3, as DNA: TGTGCCAGCTCACCTGACCAGACGTTGGCAGATACGCAGTATTTT. Encoded protein: CASSPDQTLADTQYF.

The V gene is TRBV6-1, the J gene TRBJ2-5; 9 bases map to TRBD2. Judging by the DNA end, TRBJ2-1 fits better; the J call may be wrong. From germline, CDR1 is MNHNS and CDR2 SASEGT. The CDR3 is 17 amino acids. The CDR3 here is CASSEVRGSGRGREQFF. The CDR3 nucleotides read TGTGCCAGCAGTGAAGTGAGAGGTAGCGGGAGAGGTAGAGAGCAGTTCTTC.

This clonotype turned up a few times. This rearrangement joins TRBV7-6 to TRBJ2-5; D ambiguous. The V end was cut by 2 bases, the J end by 2 bases, with 9 bases between. Germline CDR1 and CDR2: SGHVS and FNYEAQ. This CDR3 has 14 amino acids. In DNA form, the CDR3 reads TGTGCCAGCAGCTTATCCCAGGCTCAAGAGACCCAGTACTTC. The encoded protein is CASSLSQAQETQYF.

This clonotype appeared many times. The rearrangement uses TRBV28 and TRBJ2-5, with 9 bases that match TRBD2. CDR3 length equals 16 residues. CDR1 and CDR2 from the germline V gene are MDHEN and SYDVKM. With V trimmed by 4 bases and J by 4 bases, 10 bases remained unmatched. The DNA of the CDR3 is TGTGCCAGCAGTTCTAATAAGAGCGGGAGGCGAGAGACCCAGTACTTC. It yields the protein CASSSNKSGRRETQYF.

About this clonotype: A much larger clone differs from this one at a single base, so this may be a read error. The chain employs TRBV12-3 or TRBV12-4 and TRBJ2-5; no clear D gene. The CDR3 runs 13 residues. CDR3 nucleotide sequence: TGTACCATCGGTCCCCACCCCAACAATGAGCAGTACTTC. It translates to CTIGPHPNNEQYF.

With respect to this clonotype: No conserved phenylalanine or tryptophan is present at the end of the CDR3, so a read error is the likely explanation. The limits of the CDR3 on the DNA are not certain, so only TCRdb's listed CDR3 is given. This CDR3 is CASGGGTATPSVR. This chain uses TRBV12-5 with TRBJ1-1. Germline-derived CDR1 and CDR2 are LGHNT and FRNRAP. The CDR3 length is 13 residues, termini included.

The chain combines TRBV6-1 with TRBJ1-1; possible D gene TRBD1, 7 bases. The J call may be in error: the DNA end matches TRBJ2-2 better. Germline assignment: CDR1 MNHNS and CDR2 SASEGT. The CDR3 totals 17 residues. The CDR3 sequence is CASSEAAGGLGAGELFF. CDR3 DNA: TGTGCCAGCAGTGAAGCGGCAGGGGGGCTCGGGGCCGGGGAGCTGTTTTTT.

In its sample, this clonotype was seen many times. V gene TRBV14 combines with J gene TRBJ2-3; the D is unclear. Trimming stripped 1 base from V and 0 bases from J, with 17 bases between. The CDR3 is 18 residues long. The germline CDR1 and CDR2 sequences are SGHDN and FVKESK. CDR3 protein: CASSQVIMHATSTDTQYF. CDR3 coding DNA: TGTGCCAGCAGCCAAGTAATAATGCATGCGACTAGCACAGATACGCAGTATTTT.

Comments on this clonotype: The missing conserved phenylalanine or tryptophan at the end of this CDR3 makes a read error likely. The DNA is omitted, as the CDR3 cannot be located on it reliably, and the CDR3 follows TCRdb's listing. The chain recombines TRBV2 with TRBJ2-7; TRBD1 is the table's D call and was not checked against the DNA. Inclusive of both ends, the CDR3 amounts to 15 amino acids. The germline V gene encodes CDR1 SNHLY and CDR2 FYNNEI. CDR3 in amino acids: CASTTGTLSGYTFGS.

The CDR3 nucleotides are TGTGCCAGCAGCTTAGGCCTTGGCAGAAACACTGAAGCTTTCTTT. Translation gives CASSLGLGRNTEAFF. This chain connects TRBV7-6 to TRBJ2-3; D gene unclear. The end of the DNA is better explained by TRBJ1-1, so the J call may be wrong. This CDR3 spans 15 amino acids. From germline, CDR1 is SGHVS and CDR2 FNYEAQ.

This clonotype was detected ten times or more. The chain carries TRBV25-1 and TRBJ2-2, with 8 bases identical to TRBD1. The CDR3 contains 15 residues. Germline CDR1 MGHDK, CDR2 SYGVNS. With V trimmed by 6 bases and J by 3 bases, 6 bases remained unmatched. The CDR3 DNA follows: TGTGCCAGCAGGCGGACAGGGTTAGACACCGGGGAGCTGTTTTTT. Protein sequence: CASRRTGLDTGELFF.

V is TRBV9 and J is TRBJ1-4; D is possibly TRBD1 (5 bases). The CDR3 sequence is 16 residues long. V lost 0 bases and J 6 bases, leaving 15 bases between the germline ends. From germline, CDR1 is SGDLS and CDR2 YYNGEE. This CDR3 reads CASSVGAAGGDEKLFF. The CDR3 DNA follows: TGTGCCAGCAGCGTAGGTGCTGCCGGGGGGGATGAAAAACTGTTTTTT.

The chain recombines TRBV7-9 with TRBJ2-3; 8 positions agree with TRBD2. The J call may be wrong; the DNA end is better matched by TRBJ2-5. Germline V gene lookup returns CDR1 SEHNR and CDR2 FQNEAQ (reference sequence). The CDR3 is 15 amino acids. The CDR3, as DNA: TGTGCCAGCAGCTTACTCTCCGGGGGGGAGGAGACCCAGTACTTC. Translating it yields CASSLLSGGEETQYF.

The chain recombines TRBV11-2 with TRBJ2-5; possibly TRBD1 or TRBD2 for D (5 bases each). Trimming removed 5 bases at V and 5 bases at J, with 18 bases between. The CDR3 contains 15 residues. Germline CDR1 is SGHAT and CDR2 is FQNNGV. Here the CDR3 reads CASSTRGENRETQYF. The CDR3 DNA reads TGTGCCAGCAGCACCAGAGGGGAGAACCGGGAGACCCAGTACTTC.

This clonotype was seen at least ten times. The V gene is TRBV5-1, the J gene TRBJ2-1; 7 nucleotides match TRBD1. The CDR3 is 16 amino acids. V gave up 2 bases and J gave up 2 bases; unmatched junction bases: 7. Germline CDR1 and CDR2: SGHRS and YFSETQ. CDR3 region: CASSFEGTGAYNEQFF. Here the CDR3 DNA reads TGCGCCAGCAGCTTTGAAGGAACAGGGGCCTACAATGAGCAGTTCTTC. Full variable domain (remainder filled in from reference TRBV5-1 and TRBJ2-1): KAGVTQTPRYLIKTRGQQVTLSCSPISGHRSVSWYQQTPGQGLQFLFEYFSETQRNKGNFPGRFSGRQFSNSRSEMNVSTLELGDSALYLCASSFEGTGAYNEQFFGPGTRLTVL.

This clonotype is medium-sized (0.01 to 0.1%). The chain employs TRBV7-2 and TRBJ2-5; 8 nucleotides align to TRBD1. Germline CDR1 SGHTA, CDR2 FQGNSA. Trimming took 4 bases from V and 5 from J; bases not matched to a gene: 0. The CDR3 loop spans 12 amino acids. In nucleotides, the CDR3 is TGTGCCAGCAGCTGGGACAGGGAGACCCAGTACTTC. Its protein is CASSWDRETQYF.

Comments on this clonotype: In this CDR3 the conserved last residue, phenylalanine or tryptophan, is missing, so a read error is likely. The DNA is omitted, as the CDR3 cannot be located on it reliably, and the CDR3 follows TCRdb's listing. V and J are TRBV7-3 and TRBJ2-4; TRBD2 is the table's D call and was not checked against the DNA. 10 amino acids form the CDR3, both terminal residues included. Looked up from germline, CDR1 is SGHTA and CDR2 is FQGTGA. CDR3: CASSLLAGEL.

The rearrangement joins TRBV7-8 to TRBJ1-1; 10 bases map to TRBD1. The V segment lost 3 bases and the J segment 6 bases; nucleotides outside the gene matches: 7. The germline V gene has CDR1 SGHVS and CDR2 FQNEAQ. The CDR3 contains 15 residues. CDR3 region: CASSFRDRGSPEAFF. The CDR3 nucleotides are TGTGCCAGCAGCTTCCGGGACAGGGGCTCCCCTGAAGCTTTCTTT.

The rearrangement joins TRBV19 to TRBJ1-1, with unresolved D. The CDR3 sequence is 16 residues long. Germline loops: CDR1 LNHDA, CDR2 SQIVND (reference sequence). Trimming cost V 3 bases and J 0 bases, with 14 bases left between them. CDR3 loop: CASSIGPGRVNTEAFF. CDR3 coding DNA: TGTGCCAGTAGTATCGGTCCGGGCCGGGTGAACACTGAAGCTTTCTTT.

The V call is TRBV7-6, the J call TRBJ2-7; D is ambiguous. Trimming removed 5 bases from V and 3 bases from J, with 11 bases in between. CDR1 is SGHVS, CDR2 FNYEAQ, per germline. CDR3 length: 13 amino acids. The CDR3 bases are TGTGCCAGCAGCCCCCAAGACGGCTACGAGCAGTACTTC. Protein: CASSPQDGYEQYF. Looking up the rest from reference TRBV7-6 and TRBJ2-7 gives the full variable domain: GAGVSQSPRYKVTKRGQDVALRCDPISGHVSLYWYRQALGQGPEFLTYFNYEAQQDKSGLPNDRFSAERPEGSISTLTIQRTEQRDSAMYRCASSPQDGYEQYFGPGTRLTVT.